Below, 8 T cell receptor beta chains from the same sample are listed, as sequenced in a study of cytomegalovirus exposure and HLA in healthy donors. Use of 60 Vbeta and 13 Jbeta primers characterized the PCR. Assay used: immunoSEQ multiplex PCR; TCRdb lists only in-frame clones, some missing. The table has under 150,000 clones, around three quarters seen once; the top ten hold about 2.4%. Sequenced: PBMCs. The receptors derive from a woman aged 55-70 years in good health and CMV-seropositive.

Comments on this clone: At one end the junction does not follow the germline gene, possibly because of a read error. Other nucleotide sequences in the sample specify the same CDR3. This chain links TRBV6-1 with TRBJ2-7; D may be TRBD2 (6 bases). Looked up from germline, CDR1 is MNHNS and CDR2 is SASEGT. This CDR3 comprises 14 residues. CDR3 loop: CASSDGGSYYEQYF. DNA of the CDR3: TGTGCTAGCAGTGATGGAGGGTCGTACTACGAGCAGTACTTC.

In this sample, this clone turned up a few times. The rearrangement joins TRBV5-1 to TRBJ2-1; D is undetermined. The germline V gene has CDR1 SGHRS and CDR2 YFSETQ. CDR3 length equals 13 residues. Trimming removed 1 base from V and 6 bases from J, with 8 bases in between. This CDR3 reads CASSLIRGNEQFF. The CDR3 coding sequence is TGCGCCAGCAGCTTGATCAGAGGCAATGAGCAGTTCTTC.

Turning to this clone: At one boundary the junction diverges from the germline segment, which might be a read error. CDR3 protein: CASSLRDRDNQPQHF. CDR3 nucleotides: TGTGCCAGCAGTCTCCGGGACAGGGACAATCAGCCCCAGCATTTT. The chain uses TRBV5-1 and TRBJ1-5; 9 nucleotides match TRBD1. The CDR3 extends over 15 amino acids. Germline CDR1 and CDR2: SGHRS and YFSETQ.

The chain combines TRBV5-4 with TRBJ1-2; TRBD1 is a possible D gene (6 bases). The germline V gene encodes CDR1 SGHNT and CDR2 YYREEE (reference sequence). V was pared by 6 bases and J by 8 bases, with 14 bases between. This CDR3 has 12 amino acids. The CDR3 region has the DNA TGTGCCAGCATGGGGGGGCCAGGGGGCTACACCTTC. As protein: CASMGGPGGYTF.

V is TRBV6-5 and J is TRBJ2-1, with D uncertain. Trimming cost V 6 bases and J 7 bases, with 13 bases left between them. This CDR3 has 13 residues. Germline V CDR1 and CDR2: MNHEY, SVGAGI. The CDR3 sequence is CASRSRPRNEQFF. The CDR3 DNA follows: TGTGCCAGCAGGTCCCGCCCGAGGAATGAGCAGTTCTTC.

This chain connects TRBV5-6 to TRBJ1-6; D remains unclear. The germline CDR1 and CDR2 sequences are SGHDT and YYEEEE. Trimming shortened V by 4 bases and J by 0 bases, and 17 bases separated the two germline ends. The CDR3 runs to 18 residues. For the CDR3, the DNA is TGTGCCAGCAGCCCTCGGCCCATCTCAGGCTCCTATAATTCACCCCTCCACTTT. Residues: CASSPRPISGSYNSPLHF. Combining the CDR3 with reference TRBV5-6 and TRBJ1-6 gives the whole variable domain DAGVTQSPTHLIKTRGQQVTLRCSPKSGHDTVSWYQQALGQGPQFIFQYYEEEERQRGNFPDRFSGHQFPNYSSELNVNALLLGDSALYLCASSPRPISGSYNSPLHFGNGTRLTVT.

The chain recombines TRBV2 with TRBJ1-5; tentative D call: TRBD1 (6 bases). V lost 6 bases and J lost 7, with 16 bases in between. CDR1 SNHLY and CDR2 FYNNEI come from the germline V gene. The CDR3 is made up of 14 amino acids. CDR3 sequence (DNA): TGTGCCAGCAGGCAACAGGGAGACGGGCAGCCCCAGCATTTT. Translating gives CASRQQGDGQPQHF.

This clone turned up a few times. The sample carries other DNA sequences with the same CDR3. The chain employs TRBV5-1 and TRBJ1-2; 7 bases map to TRBD1. Trimming cost V 0 bases and J 7 bases; bases outside gene matches: 3. Germline CDR1 SGHRS, CDR2 YFSETQ. CDR3 length: 13 residues. The CDR3 DNA is TGCGCCAGCAGCTTGGGACAGGGCGGTGGCTACACCTTC. Translating it yields CASSLGQGGGYTF.